This is a list of T cell receptor beta chains from one sample in a study of siplizumab effects on memory and regulatory T cells. Measured with immunoSEQ multiplex PCR; TCRdb has only the in-frame clones, and not every one. The sample has about 100,000 clones; 75% to 95% are singletons. Material for sequencing was CD4+ T cells sorted from blood. The receptors come from a human donor in good health. The CDR3 runs from the conserved cysteine through the conserved F or W. The D gene is left open where the match is weak. A row's size may be missing; if present it is once, few, many or a size class.

>once|TRBJ1-1|TRBV10-3|NA
TGTGCCATCAGGGGAGGGTCAACATCGGGGAACACTGAAGCTTTCTTT
CAIRGGSTSGNTEAFF
>NA|TRBJ1-5|TRBV6-1|NA
TGTGCCAGTTGTCGTTCGTATAGCAATCAGCCCCAGCATTTT
CASCRSYSNQPQHF
>NA|TRBJ1-2|TRBV11-2|TRBD1
TGTGCCAGCAGCTTAGATTTCGGCGGGACAGGAAAAAACTATGGCTACACCTTC
CASSLDFGGTGKNYGYTF
>NA|TRBJ1-2|TRBV9|TRBD1
TGTGCCAGCAGCGTATCGAACCTCACCGGGACAGACCTTAACTATGGCTACACCTTC
CASSVSNLTGTDLNYGYTF
>NA|TRBJ1-2|TRBV20-1|NA
TGCAGTGCTAGAAACAGCTATGGCTACACCTTC
CSARNSYGYTF
>NA|TRBJ1-5|TRBV6-1|NA
TGTGCCAGCAGTGAAGGGGTATTCAATCAGCCCCAGCATTTT
CASSEGVFNQPQHF
>NA|TRBJ1-2|TRBV18|NA
TGTGCCAGCTCAGCGGGACAAAGGCCGGATGGCTACACCTTC
CASSAGQRPDGYTF
>NA|TRBJ2-7|TRBV19|TRBD2
TGTGCCAGTAGTATTTTAGCGGGGGGTTCCTACGAGCAGTACTTC
CASSILAGGSYEQYF
>once|TRBJ1-1|TRBV19|TRBD1
TGTGCCAGTAGTATTCCCCGGGACAGCCTGAACACTGAAGCTTTCTTT
CASSIPRDSLNTEAFF
>NA|TRBJ2-7|TRBV6-1|NA
TGTGCCAGCAGTGTTCCGGGACCCTACGAGCAGTACTTC
CASSVPGPYEQYF
>NA|TRBJ2-7|TRBV19|TRBD2
TGTGCCAGTCGAGCCGGGACTAGGAACAACTACGAGCAGTACTTC
CASRAGTRNNYEQYF
>NA|TRBJ2-5|TRBV4-2|NA
TGTGCCAGCAGCCAGGGGCGGGAGACCCAGTACTTC
CASSQGRETQYF
>NA|TRBJ2-5|TRBV5-6|TRBD2
TGTGCCAGCAGCTTGGCCCCGGGACTAGCGGCGGAGACCCAGTACTTC
CASSLAPGLAAETQYF
>NA|TRBJ2-1|TRBV11-3|TRBD2
TGTGCCAGCAGCGGAGGGACTAGCTCCTACAATGAGCAGTTCTTC
CASSGGTSSYNEQFF
>NA|TRBJ1-6|TRBV9|NA
TGTGCCAGCAGCACGTCGACCCCAGAGTCTTCACCCCTCCACTTT
CASSTSTPESSPLHF
>once|TRBJ2-2|TRBV4-1|NA
TGCGCCAGCAGCCAAGAAGGAGGGGTCGGCGGGGAGCTGTTTTTT
CASSQEGGVGGELFF
>NA|TRBJ2-2|TRBV18|NA
TGTGCCAGCTCACCATTTCCGAACACCGGGGAGCTGTTTTTT
CASSPFPNTGELFF
>NA|TRBJ2-7|TRBV27|NA
TGTGCCAGCAGTTTAATAGACAGGAGGGAGCAGTACTTC
CASSLIDRREQYF
>NA|TRBJ1-1|TRBV11-2|NA
TGTGCCAGCAGCTCCCCGAACACTGAAGCTTTCTTT
CASSSPNTEAFF
>NA|TRBJ1-6|TRBV7-9|TRBD1
TGTGCCAGCAGCAAACAGGGGGGAGGTTCACCCCTCCACTTT
CASSKQGGGSPLHF
>NA|TRBJ2-6|TRBV10-2|NA
TGCGCCAGCAGTGATCGTTGGGACTCTGGGGCCAACGTCCTGACTTTC
CASSDRWDSGANVLTF
>NA|TRBJ2-4|TRBV7-2|TRBD1
TGTGCCAGCAGCTTAGGCCAACAGGGGCAAAACATTCAGTACTTC
CASSLGQQGQNIQYF
>once|TRBJ1-2|TRBV20-1|NA
TGCAGTGTTAGCGGGGTCGGCTACACCTTC
CSVSGVGYTF
>NA|TRBJ2-5|TRBV29-1|NA
TGCAGCGTTAGGCCCCAAGGGTGGCGGCAACAAGGGACCCAGTACTTC
CSVRPQGWRQQGTQYF
>NA|TRBJ2-7|TRBV19|TRBD1
TGTGCCAGTGGAGGAGGATTCGACAGGGGCCTCCACGAGCAGTACTTC
CASGGGFDRGLHEQYF
>NA|TRBJ1-6|TRBV7-9|NA
TGTGCCAGCAGTTATCGTAATTCACCCCTCCACTTT
CASSYRNSPLHF
>NA|TRBJ1-6|TRBV6-1|NA
TGTGCCAGCAGTGAAGCGCTTCAGAGGCGGGGGTCGGGGTCACCCCTCCACTTT
CASSEALQRRGSGSPLHF
>NA|TRBJ1-6|TRBV11-2|NA
TGTGCCAGCAGCTTCATCGTATCCAGGGACGGGGTTCGTTCACCCCTCCACTTT
CASSFIVSRDGVRSPLHF
>NA|TRBJ2-7|TRBV6-6|TRBD1
TGTGCCAGCAGCCGAGGACAGGCCTACGAGCAGTACTTC
CASSRGQAYEQYF
>NA|TRBJ1-1|TRBV5-1|NA
TGCGCCAGCAGCGCAAAAGGACAGAACACTGAAGCTTTCTTT
CASSAKGQNTEAFF
>NA|TRBJ1-2|TRBV28|NA
TGTGCCAGCAGTAGCCAAGGGTCTCGTTTCGGGCCTGGCTACACCTTC
CASSSQGSRFGPGYTF
>NA|TRBJ1-6|TRBV5-4|NA
TGTGCCAGCAGCTTACTAAGCAGGGGTGGAGGTTCACCCCTCCACTTT
CASSLLSRGGGSPLHF
>once|TRBJ2-3|TRBV6-6|TRBD2
TGTGCCAGCAGAGGACTAGCCCACCCAGGTGCAGATACGCAGTATTTT
CASRGLAHPGADTQYF
>NA|TRBJ2-1|TRBV7-3|NA
TGTGCCAGCAGCTTAGTTCGGGGTCCTGCCCTTAACAATGAGCAGTTCTTC
CASSLVRGPALNNEQFF
>NA|TRBJ1-6|TRBV10-3|NA
TGTGCCATCAGTGAGTCGGCCGTCGTCAGGGGTAATTCACCCCTCCACTTT
CAISESAVVRGNSPLHF
>NA|TRBJ1-2|TRBV19|NA
TGTGCCAGTAGTGCCGGGTCCCTTATTCGGACGGCCTACACCTTC
CASSAGSLIRTAYTF
>NA|TRBJ2-5|TRBV4-1|TRBD2
TGCGCCAGCAGCCTTACAGCGGGGGGTGAGACCCAGTACTTC
CASSLTAGGETQYF
>NA|TRBJ2-3|TRBV18|TRBD2
TGTGCCAGCTCACCACCTTATTCTAGCGGGGGGGCGGCAGATACGCAGTATTTT
CASSPPYSSGGAADTQYF
>NA|TRBJ1-1|TRBV18|NA
TGTGCCAGCTCACCCCTTCTGACGGGACAACGGGAGGACATTGAAGCTTTCTTT
CASSPLLTGQREDIEAFF
>NA|TRBJ2-3|TRBV5-1|NA
TGCGCCAGCAGCCTTGACAGCCGATCCACAGATACGCAGTATTTT
CASSLDSRSTDTQYF
>once|TRBJ2-7|TRBV5-1|NA
TGCGCCAGCAGCCCACGGGGGAAAGAGCAGTACTTC
CASSPRGKEQYF
>NA|TRBJ2-2|TRBV5-1|TRBD1
TGCGCCAGCAGCCCGGACAGGGGGGACGGGGAGCTGTTTTTT
CASSPDRGDGELFF
>NA|TRBJ1-1|TRBV4-1|NA
TGCGCCAGCAGCCAAGATTATAGAGGAGACAGAGGTGAAGCTTTCTTT
CASSQDYRGDRGEAFF
>once|TRBJ1-4|TRBV7-8|NA
TGTGCCAGCAGCTTACTCACTTTAACTAATGAAAAACTGTTTTTT
CASSLLTLTNEKLFF
>NA|TRBJ2-3|TRBV7-2|NA
TGTGCCAGCAGCCTCCAGTGGGGGGCCGACACAGATACGCAGTATTTT
CASSLQWGADTDTQYF
>NA|TRBJ1-5|TRBV28|TRBD1
TGTGCCAGCACCCCGGGAGGGGGCATCAATCAGCCCCAGCATTTT
CASTPGGGINQPQHF
>NA|TRBJ2-1|TRBV5-6|TRBD2
TGTGCCAGCAGCTTGGAGTTCGGACTAGCGAGTGAGCAGTTCTTC
CASSLEFGLASEQFF
>once|TRBJ1-3|TRBV12-5|NA
TGTGCTAGTGGTTTGCCTCCGGGACTCTCTGGAAACACCATATATTTT
CASGLPPGLSGNTIYF
>NA|TRBJ1-2|TRBV7-8|NA
TGTGCCAGCAGCTTGAGTTTTATGTGGGGCTACACCTTC
CASSLSFMWGYTF
>NA|TRBJ1-4|TRBV29-1|NA
TGCAGCGTTGATTCTCCTAATGAAAAACTGTTTTTT
CSVDSPNEKLFF
>NA|TRBJ1-6|TRBV6-5|NA
TGTGCCAGCAGTTATAGGCCGAGCTCCTATAATTCACCCCTCCACTTT
CASSYRPSSYNSPLHF
>NA|TRBJ1-1|TRBV28|TRBD1
TGTGCCAGCAGTTTCGCAGGGGGCCAAAAGGGTGAAGCTTTCTTT
CASSFAGGQKGEAFF
>few|TRBJ1-2|TRBV7-2|TRBD1
TGTGCCAGCAGCCCCCATCGACAGGGAGGAGACTATGGCTACACCTTC
CASSPHRQGGDYGYTF